The T cell receptor beta chain described here comes from a study of T cell repertoires in cytomegalovirus infection. Across the study: Well-studied HLA-B-restricted epitopes and recently identified HLA-C-restricted epitopes of CMV were both used in the study. Evidence of both CMV infection and a matching HLA type came from public TCR beta signatures.

The trim removed 5 bases at V and 7 bases at J, leaving 14 bases unmatched. There are 16 residues in the CDR3. The germline V gene has CDR1 SGHAT and CDR2 FQNNGV. TCRdb fed the reads into MiXCR, producing one record per CDR3 protein. The table has 230,000 or so distinct CDR3 sequences, about 38% seen once; the top ten hold roughly three fifths. Study observations and caveats: There were HLA-C-restricted CMV-specific TCR beta clonotypes dominating the ex vivo response. Adding up the frequency of public TCR beta families identified people who carried CMV plus the relevant HLA.

Notes on this clonotype: Its cognate antigen is unknown.

This TCR derives from a human donor in good health (CMV status not recorded). Some clones in this sample may be carry-over from other donors' samples. V usage is TRBV11-2 and J usage is TRBJ1-2; the match to TRBD1 covers 9 bases. The sample was CD8+ T cells from cultured PBMCs, taken from culture after CMV antigen stimulation. CDR3 amino acids: CASSRIPGQGTLGYTF. CDR3 bases: TGTGCCAGCAGCCGCATTCCGGGACAGGGAACGCTTGGCTACACCTTC.